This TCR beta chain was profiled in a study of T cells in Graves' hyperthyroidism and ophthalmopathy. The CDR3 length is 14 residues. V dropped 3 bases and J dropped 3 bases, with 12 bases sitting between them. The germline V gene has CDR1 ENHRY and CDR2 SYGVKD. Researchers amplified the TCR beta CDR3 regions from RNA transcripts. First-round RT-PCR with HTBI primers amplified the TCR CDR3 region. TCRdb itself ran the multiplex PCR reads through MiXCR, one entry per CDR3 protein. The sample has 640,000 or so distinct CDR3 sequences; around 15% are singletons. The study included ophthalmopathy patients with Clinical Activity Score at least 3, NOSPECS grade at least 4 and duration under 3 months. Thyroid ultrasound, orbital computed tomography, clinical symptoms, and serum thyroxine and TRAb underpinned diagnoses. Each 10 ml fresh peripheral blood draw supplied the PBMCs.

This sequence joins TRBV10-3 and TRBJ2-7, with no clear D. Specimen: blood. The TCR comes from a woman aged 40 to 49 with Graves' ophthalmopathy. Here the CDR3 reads CAISDSGGFYEQYF. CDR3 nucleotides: TGTGCCATCAGTGATAGTGGCGGCTTCTACGAGCAGTACTTC.